This T cell receptor beta chain was sequenced during a study of Ad26.COV2.S vaccination and SARS-CoV-2 variants. Sequenced by immunoSEQ multiplex PCR; TCRdb stores in-frame clones only, minus some. The table records some 190,000 clones, roughly 87% of them present only once. The source of this sequence is a human donor who had recovered from COVID-19. This specimen was peripheral blood, taken after recovery from COVID-19.

The CDR3, as DNA: TGTGCCAGCATGGCGGACTCTAATCAGCCCCAGCATTTT. Translated, it gives CASMADSNQPQHF. This sequence joins TRBV2 and TRBJ1-5, with D uncertain. Trimming removed 7 bases from V and 4 bases from J, with 11 bases in between. Germline lookup yields CDR1 SNHLY and CDR2 FYNNEI. This CDR3 has 13 amino acids.